This T cell receptor beta chain originates from a study of long-term antiretroviral therapy in people with HIV. At the level of the study: Earliest sampling preceded the 2015 immediate-ART recommendation by about a decade. Study-level findings and limits: Information pertaining to ART adherence, viral resistance or therapeutic modifications was not obtained. Relative to control repertoires, HIV repertoires exhibited narrower CDR3 length ranges.

The libraries were made with immunoSEQ v3.0 at survey level. The data were produced by immunoSEQ multiplex PCR, yet TCRdb's version contains in-frame clones alone and is incomplete. The table lists tens of thousands of clones, around 93% of them singletons. The length of the CDR3 is 15 residues. V trimming: 0 bases; J trimming: 4 bases; junction bases outside the gene matches: 4. Germline lookup yields CDR1 MNHEY and CDR2 SMNVEV (reference sequence). For this clone: What it binds is unknown.

The specimen comprised unsorted PBMCs, sampled 7.3 to 7.5 years after starting antiretroviral therapy. V gene TRBV27 combines with J gene TRBJ1-2, with 8 bases aligning to TRBD1. The sequence was collected from a man in his fifties with HIV. CDR3: CASSLSNTGGYGYTF. CDR3 DNA: TGTGCCAGCAGTTTATCGAATACAGGGGGCTATGGCTACACCTTC.